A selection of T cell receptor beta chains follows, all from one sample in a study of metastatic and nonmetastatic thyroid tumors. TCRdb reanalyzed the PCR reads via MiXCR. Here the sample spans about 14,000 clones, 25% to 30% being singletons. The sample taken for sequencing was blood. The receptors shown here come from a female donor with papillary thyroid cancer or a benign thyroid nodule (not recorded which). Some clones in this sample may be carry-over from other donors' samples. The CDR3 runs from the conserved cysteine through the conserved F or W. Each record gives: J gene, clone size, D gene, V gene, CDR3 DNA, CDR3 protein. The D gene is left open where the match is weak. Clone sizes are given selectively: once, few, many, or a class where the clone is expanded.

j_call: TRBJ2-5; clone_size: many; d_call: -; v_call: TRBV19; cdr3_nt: TGTGCCAGTAGGGAGGCGCTCCAAGAGACCCAGTACTTC; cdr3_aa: CASREALQETQYF
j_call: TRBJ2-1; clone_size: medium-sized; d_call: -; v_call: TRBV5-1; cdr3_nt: TGCGCCAGCAGCTTAGGGGACTCCCGCTCCTACAATGAGCAGTTCTTC; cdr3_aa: CASSLGDSRSYNEQFF
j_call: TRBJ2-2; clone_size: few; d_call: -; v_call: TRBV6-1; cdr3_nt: TGTGCCAGCAGTGAAAAGGCAGGGCACACCGGGGAGCTGTTTTTT; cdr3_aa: CASSEKAGHTGELFF
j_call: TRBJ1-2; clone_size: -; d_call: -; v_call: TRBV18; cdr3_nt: TGTGCCAGCTCACCAACGGAGCTTCGTAACTATGGGTTGACCTTC; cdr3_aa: CASSPTELRNYGLTF
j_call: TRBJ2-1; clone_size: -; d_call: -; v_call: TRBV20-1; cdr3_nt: TGCAGTGCTAGAGAAGGGAAGCTGCGCTCGGGTGAGAATGAGCAGTTCTTC; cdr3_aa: CSAREGKLRSGENEQFF
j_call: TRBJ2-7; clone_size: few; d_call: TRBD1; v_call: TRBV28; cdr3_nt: TGTGCCAGCAGTTTATTTCCGGACAGGGACTACGAGCAGTACTTC; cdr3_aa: CASSLFPDRDYEQYF
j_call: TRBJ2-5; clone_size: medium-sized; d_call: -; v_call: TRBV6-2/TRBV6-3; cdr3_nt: TGTGCCAGCAGTAAAACTAGCCTACAGACCCAGTACTTC; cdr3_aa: CASSKTSLQTQYF
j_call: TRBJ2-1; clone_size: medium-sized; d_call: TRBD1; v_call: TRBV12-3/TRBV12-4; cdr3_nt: TGTGCCAGCTTCTGGGACAGGAGAAACAATGAGCAGTTCTTC; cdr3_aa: CASFWDRRNNEQFF
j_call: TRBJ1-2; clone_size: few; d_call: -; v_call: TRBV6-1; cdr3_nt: TGTGCCACCTCCGGGGGTTATGGCTACACCTTC; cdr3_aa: CATSGGYGYTF
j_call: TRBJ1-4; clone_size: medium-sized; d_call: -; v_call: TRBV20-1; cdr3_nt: TGCAGTGCTAGCGGCAGGGACGGCGAAAAACTGTTTTTT; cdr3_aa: CSASGRDGEKLFF
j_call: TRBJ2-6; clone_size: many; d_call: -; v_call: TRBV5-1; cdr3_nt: TGCGCCAGCAGCTCCACAGGATACTCTGGGGCCAACGTCCTGACTTTC; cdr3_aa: CASSSTGYSGANVLTF
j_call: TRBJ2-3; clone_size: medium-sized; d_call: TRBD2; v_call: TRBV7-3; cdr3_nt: TGTGCCAGCAGCCCCTTGGGACTAGCCGCAGATACGCAGTATTTT; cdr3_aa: CASSPLGLAADTQYF
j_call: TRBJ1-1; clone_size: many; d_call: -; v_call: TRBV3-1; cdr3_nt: TGTGCCAGCAGCCAATCTCAGACAGAGACTGAAGCTTTCTTT; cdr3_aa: CASSQSQTETEAFF
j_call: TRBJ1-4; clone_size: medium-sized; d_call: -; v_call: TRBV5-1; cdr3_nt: TGCGCCAGCAGACCCCGGACGGCTACTAATGAAAAACTGTTTTTT; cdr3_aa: CASRPRTATNEKLFF
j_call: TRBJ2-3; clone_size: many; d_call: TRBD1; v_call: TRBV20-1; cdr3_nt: TGCAGTGCTAGAGATTCAGGGGGACACACAGATACGCAGTATTTT; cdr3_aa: CSARDSGGHTDTQYF
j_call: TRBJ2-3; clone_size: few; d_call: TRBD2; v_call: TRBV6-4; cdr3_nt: TGTGCCAGCAGTGACTCTAGCGGGGGGGCCGATACGCAGTATTTT; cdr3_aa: CASSDSSGGADTQYF
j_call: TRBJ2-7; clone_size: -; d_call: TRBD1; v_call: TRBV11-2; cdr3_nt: TGTGCCAGCAGCTCGTACCCGGGACAGGGGTCCGACGAGCAGTACTTC; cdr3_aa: CASSSYPGQGSDEQYF
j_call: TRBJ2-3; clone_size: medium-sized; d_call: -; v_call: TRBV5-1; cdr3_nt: TGCGCCAGCAGCCCAAGGGGGATTGGCACAGATACGCAGTATTTT; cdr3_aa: CASSPRGIGTDTQYF
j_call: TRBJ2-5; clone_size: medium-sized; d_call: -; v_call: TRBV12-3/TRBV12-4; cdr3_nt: TGTGCCAGCAGTTTAGAGGGACCACAGGAGACCCAGTACTTC; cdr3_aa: CASSLEGPQETQYF
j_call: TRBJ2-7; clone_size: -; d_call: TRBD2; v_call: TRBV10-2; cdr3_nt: TGCGCCAGCAGTGAGTCGGGACTAGCGGGACTCTACGAGCAGTACTTC; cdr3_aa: CASSESGLAGLYEQYF
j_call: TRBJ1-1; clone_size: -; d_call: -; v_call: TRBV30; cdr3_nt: TGTGCCTGGAGTGTAAGACGAGAAGGGGCTTTCTTT; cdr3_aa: CAWSVRREGAFF
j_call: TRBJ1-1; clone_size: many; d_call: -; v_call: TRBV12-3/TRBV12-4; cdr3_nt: TGTGCCACCCGCAGGGGCGCTGAAGCTTTCTTT; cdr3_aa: CATRRGAEAFF
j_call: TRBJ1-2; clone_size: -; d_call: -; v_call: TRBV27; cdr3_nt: TGTGCCAGCAGCCCCGATTACTATGGCTACACCTTC; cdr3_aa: CASSPDYYGYTF